The 15 T cell receptor beta chains given below trace back to one sample, sequenced in a study of T cells in Graves' hyperthyroidism and ophthalmopathy. From RNA transcripts, TCR beta CDR3 regions were amplified. The HTBI primer set served for first-round RT-PCR of the TCR CDR3. MiXCR, applied by TCRdb to the multiplex PCR reads, yields one record per CDR3 protein. The table has about 640,000 distinct CDR3 sequences, more than 12% seen once. The sequencing input was blood. These receptors were collected from a woman in her fifties or sixties with Graves' ophthalmopathy.

This clonotype was recorded at least ten times. The chain joins TRBV28 to TRBJ2-7; the D is unclear. The ends were cut back, 2 bases at V and 2 bases at J, with 7 bases in the middle. Per the germline V gene, CDR1 is MDHEN and CDR2 is SYDVKM. This CDR3 is built from 13 residues. CDR3 sequence (DNA): TGTGCCAGCAGTTTAACACAGACCTACGAGCAGTACTTC. Its translation: CASSLTQTYEQYF.

About this clonotype: A read error may produce the germline difference seen at one junction end. This chain joins TRBV7-7 and TRBJ2-2; tentative D call: TRBD2 (6 bases). The germline gives CDR1 SSHAT, CDR2 FNYEAQ (reference sequence). The CDR3 is made up of 13 amino acids. The CDR3 DNA is TGTGCTAGCAGCTTTAGCGGCCCCGGGGAGCTGTTTTTT. Residues: CASSFSGPGELFF.

The sample holds many counts of this clonotype. The chain joins TRBV7-2 to TRBJ1-2, with 7 nucleotides matching TRBD1. This CDR3 comprises 15 residues. With 5 bases clipped from V and 2 bases from J, the junction kept 8 bases outside the gene matches. In germline, CDR1 is SGHTA, CDR2 FQGNSA. CDR3 region: CASSPRQGLNYGYTF. CDR3 DNA sequence: TGTGCCAGCAGCCCTAGACAGGGCCTCAACTATGGCTACACCTTC.

This clonotype was recorded many times. This chain uses TRBV7-9 with TRBJ1-1; no definite D call. Deletions cut 0 bases from V and 0 bases from J, with 11 bases between. The CDR3 sequence is 16 residues long. In germline, CDR1 is SEHNR, CDR2 FQNEAQ (reference sequence). Written as DNA, the CDR3 is TGTGCCAGCAGCTTAGCAATGACAACGATGAACACTGAAGCTTTCTTT. Amino acid sequence: CASSLAMTTMNTEAFF.

Remarks on this clonotype: With a much larger clone just one base away, this may be a read error. This chain links TRBV5-4 with TRBJ2-7, with 8 bases fitting TRBD2. CDR1 is SGHNT and CDR2 is YYREEE in the germline V gene (reference sequence). The CDR3 sequence is 15 residues long. The CDR3 sequence is CASSLSGGPSYEQHF. The CDR3 DNA follows: TGTGCCAGCAGCTTGTCGGGAGGGCCGAGCTACGAGCAGCACTTC.

This sequence joins TRBV4-3 and TRBJ2-2; 7 nucleotides match TRBD2. The CDR3 runs to 16 residues. CDR1 and CDR2 (germline): LGHNA, YSLEER. Losses at the gene ends were 2 bases for V and 0 bases for J; bases not matched to a gene: 3. As DNA, the CDR3 is TGCGCCAGCAGCCAAATAGCGGGTTCGAACACCGGGGAGCTGTTTTTT. Translation gives CASSQIAGSNTGELFF.

This clonotype was seen many times. This rearrangement joins TRBV7-9 to TRBJ2-3, with TRBD1 matching 9 bases. Germline-derived CDR1 and CDR2 are SEHNR and FQNEAQ (reference sequence). The CDR3 length is 15 residues. Unmatched junction bases numbered 6, after V lost 8 bases and J lost 0 bases. The CDR3 nucleotides are TGTGCCAGCGGACCGGGACAGGGTAGCACAGATACGCAGTATTTT. Amino acids: CASGPGQGSTDTQYF. Drawing the rest from reference TRBV7-9 and TRBJ2-3, the complete variable domain is DTGVSQNPRHKITKRGQNVTFRCDPISEHNRLYWYRQTLGQGPEFLTYFQNEAQLEKSRLLSDRFSAERPKGSFSTLEIQRTEQGDSAMYLCASGPGQGSTDTQYFGPGTRLTVL.

This clonotype has a count of ten or more. The chain carries TRBV19 and TRBJ2-4, with D tentatively TRBD2 (6 bases). Germline CDR1 is LNHDA and CDR2 is SQIVND (reference sequence). V dropped 4 bases and J dropped 7 bases, with 17 bases sitting between them. The CDR3 covers 15 residues. CDR3 DNA: TGTGCCAGTAGTAACGGAGCGGGTGGGAAGAACATTCAGTACTTC. This gives the protein CASSNGAGGKNIQYF.

The chain joins TRBV7-6 to TRBJ2-5, with 8 bases aligning to TRBD2. Germline-derived CDR1 and CDR2 are SGHVS and FNYEAQ. This CDR3 comprises 16 residues. The ends lost 1 base at V and 2 bases at J; junction bases unmatched: 6. CDR3 sequence reads: CASSLGSGSAQETQYF. Here the CDR3 DNA reads TGTGCCAGCAGCTTAGGGAGCGGGAGTGCGCAAGAGACCCAGTACTTC.

The table lists this clonotype with many counts. The gene calls are TRBV7-8 and TRBJ1-4, with D perhaps TRBD1 (6 bases). Germline CDR1 reads SGHVS; CDR2 reads FQNEAQ. V was clipped by 0 bases and J by 3 bases, with 11 bases between them. The CDR3 extends over 16 amino acids. The CDR3 DNA is TGTGCCAGCAGCTTAGCGGGGAGGGGGGCTAATGAAAAACTGTTTTTT. Translating it yields CASSLAGRGANEKLFF. The full variable domain, with the rest looked up from reference TRBV7-8 and TRBJ1-4, is GAGVSQSPRYKVAKRGQDVALRCDPISGHVSLFWYQQALGQGPEFLTYFQNEAQLDKSGLPSDRFFAERPEGSVSTLKIQRTQQEDSAVYLCASSLAGRGANEKLFFGSGTQLSVL.

This clonotype was recorded many times. This chain uses TRBV7-2 with TRBJ2-5; D is tentatively TRBD1 or TRBD2 (5 bases each). Germline V gene sequence: CDR1 SGHTA, CDR2 FQGNSA. The CDR3 has 14 residues. V lost 5 bases and J lost 2, with 12 bases in between. For the CDR3, the DNA is TGTGCCAGCAGCCATGGGACCCAACAAGAGACCCAGTACTTC. Translating gives CASSHGTQQETQYF.

This clonotype has a handful of counts. The chain carries TRBV12-3 or TRBV12-4 and TRBJ2-3; D is uncertain. The CDR3 has 12 amino acids. Deletions cut 6 bases from V and 6 bases from J, with 10 bases between. Here the CDR3 reads CASRPGRDTQYF. The CDR3 coding sequence is TGTGCCAGCAGACCAGGTCGGGATACGCAGTATTTT.

This clonotype showed up just a few times. The CDR3 is CASSLQSGRSYNEQFF. CDR3 coding DNA: TGTGCCAGCAGCTTACAAAGCGGGAGGTCCTACAATGAGCAGTTCTTC. The chain joins TRBV7-6 to TRBJ2-1, with 9 bases lining up with TRBD2. Germline CDR1 reads SGHVS; CDR2 reads FNYEAQ. The CDR3 totals 16 residues. V trimming: 2 bases; J trimming: 1 base; junction bases outside the gene matches: 3.

This rearrangement joins TRBV20-1 to TRBJ1-1; D unresolved. CDR1 is DFQATT and CDR2 is SNEGSKA in the germline V gene (reference sequence). CDR3 length: 11 amino acids. Trimming took off 5 bases at V and 1 base at J, with 5 bases between the two ends. The CDR3 DNA is TGCAGTGCTTACCCGAACACTGAAGCTTTCTTT. This encodes CSAYPNTEAFF.

The chain is built from TRBV28 and TRBJ2-5, with TRBD2 matching 16 bases. CDR1 and CDR2 (germline): MDHEN, SYDVKM. CDR3 size: 20 residues. After removal of 6 bases from V and 3 bases from J, the junction contained 16 bases not matched to a gene. CDR3 bases: TGTGCCAGCAGCCACAGCGCTCCGGGACTAGCGGGAGGGGTAGAAGAGACCCAGTACTTC. Protein sequence: CASSHSAPGLAGGVEETQYF.